The 27 T cell receptor beta chains presented below share a single source sample, sequenced in a study of identical twins. TCRdb reprocessed the 5' RACE reads via MiXCR and lists one record per CDR3 protein. The table includes hundreds of thousands of distinct CDR3 sequences, roughly 26% detected once. The same data also went into a second study, on T cells expressing NK-cell markers.

The sequencing sample was made of CD4+ T cells sorted from blood. These receptors originate from a woman aged 18 to 35 in good health.

This clonotype occurred many times. The genes are TRBV7-8 and TRBJ2-5, with TRBD1 identical over 9 bases. With 5 bases clipped from V and 1 base from J, the junction kept 8 bases outside the gene matches. CDR1 is SGHVS and CDR2 is FQNEAQ in the germline V gene. CDR3 length: 16 amino acids. CDR3 protein: CASSVHPTGGQETQYF. CDR3 bases: TGTGCCAGCAGCGTACACCCGACAGGGGGCCAAGAGACCCAGTACTTC.

This rearrangement joins TRBV6-2 or TRBV6-3 to TRBJ1-1, with D unclear. This CDR3 region has 14 residues. Germline CDR1 reads MNHEY; CDR2 reads SVGEGT. The ends were cut back, 8 bases at V and 3 bases at J, with 16 bases in the middle. CDR3 amino acids: CASAISGGDTEAFF. The CDR3 bases are TGTGCCAGCGCAATCTCGGGCGGGGACACTGAAGCTTTCTTT.

The chain is built from TRBV7-2 and TRBJ2-2; D possibly corresponds to TRBD2 (6 bases). Germline V gene data show CDR1 as SGHTA and CDR2 as FQGNSA. The V end was cut by 5 bases, the J end by 6 bases, with 19 bases between. The CDR3 loop spans 16 amino acids. The CDR3 loop is CASSPLRGRYAGELFF. The CDR3 nucleotides are TGTGCCAGCAGCCCTCTCCGTGGGAGGTATGCCGGGGAGCTGTTTTTT.

The chain employs TRBV6-1 and TRBJ2-7; D call uncertain. Germline CDR1 is MNHNS and CDR2 is SASEGT. This CDR3 has 14 residues. The V end lost 8 bases, the J end lost 0 bases, and 14 bases lay between the germline ends. The CDR3 reads CASSGRSSSYEQYF. The CDR3 nucleotides read TGTGCCAGCTCCGGACGGAGCAGCTCCTACGAGCAGTACTTC.

CDR3 loop: CASSYRVPGGSDTQYF. CDR3 coding DNA: TGTGCCAGCAGTTACCGAGTCCCGGGAGGCTCAGATACGCAGTATTTT. J is TRBJ2-3 and V is TRBV6-5, with 7 bases aligning to TRBD2. V was clipped by 2 bases and J by 4 bases; unmatched bases: 9. The CDR3 runs to 16 residues. Germline V gene lookup returns CDR1 MNHEY and CDR2 SVGAGI.

The rearrangement uses TRBV29-1 and TRBJ2-1; 8 bases map to TRBD2. The junction had 3 bases not matched to a gene; V was cut back by 6 bases and J by 5 bases. Germline V lookup: CDR1 SQVTM, CDR2 ANQGSEA. This CDR3 is 12 amino acids long. Written as DNA, the CDR3 is TGCAGCGTGGCGGGACTAGACAATGAGCAGTTCTTC. Translation gives CSVAGLDNEQFF.

This clonotype has only a few counts. CDR3 nucleotide sequence: TGCAGTGCCGGGCCAGAGTTTGGAGATACGCAGTATTTT. It is translated as CSAGPEFGDTQYF. This sequence joins TRBV20-1 and TRBJ2-3; D not certain. The germline V and J ends were trimmed by 6 bases and 5 bases, with 15 bases remaining between them. The CDR3 contains 13 residues. The germline gives CDR1 DFQATT, CDR2 SNEGSKA (reference sequence).

This rearrangement joins TRBV5-1 to TRBJ2-3, with 9 bases that match TRBD2. Germline assignment: CDR1 SGHRS and CDR2 YFSETQ. The CDR3 totals 17 residues. Trimming at V came to 4 bases and at J to 1 base, leaving 10 bases not matched to a gene. In DNA form, the CDR3 reads TGCGCCAGCAGCCTTATGGGAGTAGCGGGGGGCACAGATACGCAGTATTTT. Protein sequence: CASSLMGVAGGTDTQYF. The entire variable domain, with the rest obtained from reference TRBV5-1 and TRBJ2-3, is as follows: KAGVTQTPRYLIKTRGQQVTLSCSPISGHRSVSWYQQTPGQGLQFLFEYFSETQRNKGNFPGRFSGRQFSNSRSEMNVSTLELGDSALYLCASSLMGVAGGTDTQYFGPGTRLTVL.

The genes are TRBV20-1 and TRBJ2-1; D is possibly TRBD2 (5 bases). V was clipped by 3 bases and J by 5 bases, with 8 bases between them. CDR3 length equals 12 residues. Germline CDR1 DFQATT, CDR2 SNEGSKA (reference sequence). CDR3 in amino acids: CSASGNHNEQFF. The CDR3 nucleotides are TGCAGTGCTAGCGGGAATCACAATGAGCAGTTCTTC.

The genes are TRBV5-1 and TRBJ2-1; maybe TRBD2 (6 bases). Germline CDR1 SGHRS, CDR2 YFSETQ. Trimming removed 7 bases at V and 9 bases at J, with 26 bases between. This CDR3 contains 16 residues. DNA of the CDR3: TGCGCCAGCCGACCAACCGGGACTGGCGGCGCTGGTGAGCAGTTCTTC. Its protein product is CASRPTGTGGAGEQFF. Variable domain in full (rest from reference TRBV5-1 and TRBJ2-1): KAGVTQTPRYLIKTRGQQVTLSCSPISGHRSVSWYQQTPGQGLQFLFEYFSETQRNKGNFPGRFSGRQFSNSRSEMNVSTLELGDSALYLCASRPTGTGGAGEQFFGPGTRLTVL.

This clonotype was detected a few times. Germline and junction disagree at one end, which may indicate a read error. V is TRBV12-3 or TRBV12-4 and J is TRBJ2-1; D gene ambiguous. The CDR3 is 12 amino acids. This CDR3 is CASSPGYTEQFF. The CDR3 bases are TGTGCCAGCAGCCCCGGCTACACTGAGCAGTTCTTC.

CDR3 DNA: TGTGCCAGCAGCTTATTAGGGAGGGACACCGGGGAGCTGTTTTTT. Protein: CASSLLGRDTGELFF. The V gene is TRBV11-2, the J gene TRBJ2-2; 7 bases are shared with TRBD2. CDR3 length equals 15 residues. Germline-derived CDR1 and CDR2 are SGHAT and FQNNGV. V was clipped by 2 bases and J by 3 bases; unmatched bases: 3. Supplemented by reference TRBV11-2 and TRBJ2-2, the full variable domain reads EAGVAQSPRYKIIEKRQSVAFWCNPISGHATLYWYQQILGQGPKLLIQFQNNGVVDDSQLPKDRFSAERLKGVDSTLKIQPAKLEDSAVYLCASSLLGRDTGELFFGEGSRLTVL.

In this sample, this clonotype turned up a few times. The chain has TRBV7-6 and TRBJ2-1, with a weak D call TRBD2 (5 bases). The CDR3 is 15 residues long. The V gene's germline CDR1 is SGHVS and CDR2 FNYEAQ. Trimming cost V 5 bases and J 0 bases, with 11 bases left between them. The CDR3 loop is CASSSSTSSYNEQFF. The CDR3 DNA follows: TGTGCCAGCAGCAGTAGCACTAGCTCCTACAATGAGCAGTTCTTC.

V is TRBV25-1 and J is TRBJ2-3, with TRBD2 matching 9 bases. Germline CDR1 and CDR2: MGHDK and SYGVNS. V lost 7 bases to trimming and J lost 4 bases; unmatched junction nucleotides: 6. The CDR3 loop spans 14 amino acids. CDR3 coding DNA: TGTGCCAGCAACAGGGCGGGAGGGTCAGATACGCAGTATTTT. This encodes CASNRAGGSDTQYF.

This rearrangement joins TRBV12-5 to TRBJ1-2; D unresolved. V gave up 5 bases and J gave up 4 bases, with 5 bases separating them. The length of the CDR3 is 11 residues. The germline V gene encodes CDR1 LGHNT and CDR2 FRNRAP. The CDR3, as DNA: TGTGCTAGTGGTCCAAGCTATGGCTACACCTTC. This translates into CASGPSYGYTF.

This clonotype came up a few times. V gene TRBV20-1 combines with J gene TRBJ2-5, with TRBD2 matching 8 bases. From germline, CDR1 is DFQATT and CDR2 SNEGSKA (reference sequence). V shed 0 bases, J shed 3 bases, and the junction held 6 bases outside the gene matches. The CDR3 contains 15 residues. The CDR3 reads CSARDRRRGEETQYF. CDR3 nucleotide sequence: TGCAGTGCTAGAGATCGGAGGCGGGGGGAAGAGACCCAGTACTTC.

This clonotype was recorded a few times. This sequence joins TRBV29-1 and TRBJ2-5, with 7 positions matching TRBD1. Trimming removed 7 bases from V and 3 bases from J; junction bases left unmatched: 5. CDR3 size: 12 residues. Germline V gene sequence: CDR1 SQVTM, CDR2 ANQGSEA. The CDR3 sequence: CSAGTGEETQYF. The DNA for the CDR3 is TGCAGCGCCGGTACAGGGGAAGAGACCCAGTACTTC. The full variable domain, rest sourced from reference TRBV29-1 and TRBJ2-5, is SAVISQKPSRDICQRGTSLTIQCQVDSQVTMMFWYRQQPGQSLTLIATANQGSEATYESGFVIDKFPISRPNLTFSTLTVSNMSPEDSSIYLCSAGTGEETQYFGPGTRLLVL.

The chain has TRBV7-9 and TRBJ2-5, with D unclear. This CDR3 has 13 residues. V dropped 6 bases and J dropped 5 bases, with 13 bases sitting between them. Germline values: CDR1 SEHNR, CDR2 FQNEAQ (reference sequence). CDR3 sequence: CASRFLTGETQYF. Written as DNA, the CDR3 is TGTGCCAGCAGGTTTCTGACTGGGGAGACCCAGTACTTC.

This sequence joins TRBV4-2 and TRBJ1-2, with TRBD1 matching 8 bases. V lost 4 bases to trimming and J lost 3 bases; unmatched junction nucleotides: 4. This CDR3 contains 14 residues. Germline assignment: CDR1 LGHNA and CDR2 YNFKEQ. The chain's CDR3 is CASSRQGRYYGYTF. The CDR3 region has the DNA TGTGCCAGCAGCCGACAGGGGCGGTACTATGGCTACACCTTC.

The chain couples TRBV20-1 to TRBJ2-7; TRBD1 or TRBD2 may be the D gene (7 bases each). Germline V CDR1 and CDR2: DFQATT, SNEGSKA (reference sequence). V was shortened by 6 bases and J by 3 bases, with 15 bases between the two germline ends. This CDR3 region has 13 residues. CDR3 sequence reads: CSAGRQGVYEQYF. CDR3 nucleotides: TGCAGTGCCGGGAGGCAGGGGGTCTACGAGCAGTACTTC.

This clonotype was found a few times. For the CDR3, the DNA is TGTGCCAGCAGCGGACCAGGGAGAAACTACGAGCAGTACTTC. It yields the protein CASSGPGRNYEQYF. V is TRBV5-5 and J is TRBJ2-7; D possibly uses TRBD1 or TRBD2 (5 bases each). CDR1 SGHKS and CDR2 YYEKEE come from the germline V gene (reference sequence). Trimming took off 4 bases at V and 3 bases at J, with 14 bases between the two ends. This CDR3 is 14 amino acids long.

This clonotype occurred a few times. The chain carries TRBV6-1 and TRBJ1-1; a weak D match, TRBD1 (5 bases). V shed 7 bases and J shed 4 bases, with 16 bases lying between them. The CDR3 spans 14 residues. The germline gives CDR1 MNHNS, CDR2 SASEGT. CDR3 DNA sequence: TGTGCCAGCACTCCCCCCGGGGGAGGCACTGAAGCTTTCTTT. Residues: CASTPPGGGTEAFF.

This clonotype was counted only a few times. The rearrangement joins TRBV27 to TRBJ2-1, with 8 bases matching TRBD1. This CDR3 comprises 16 residues. Germline V gives CDR1 MNHEY, CDR2 SMNVEV (reference sequence). The ends lost 5 bases at V and 6 bases at J; junction bases unmatched: 12. CDR3 in amino acids: CASSHQTGARGNEQFF. The CDR3 bases are TGTGCCAGCAGTCACCAGACAGGGGCGCGGGGCAATGAGCAGTTCTTC.

This clonotype showed up many times. The rearrangement uses TRBV12-3 or TRBV12-4 and TRBJ1-4; perhaps TRBD1 as D (6 bases). V dropped 4 bases and J dropped 8 bases, with 14 bases sitting between them. This CDR3 has 14 amino acids. The CDR3 region has the DNA TGTGCCAGCAGTTCGAATAGGGGGGCCGAAAAACTGTTTTTT. Its protein product is CASSSNRGAEKLFF.

The chain links TRBV12-3 or TRBV12-4 to TRBJ2-5, with D perhaps given as TRBD1 or TRBD2 (5 bases each). Trimming removed 2 bases at V and 4 bases at J, with 14 bases between. This CDR3 contains 15 residues. CDR3 coding DNA: TGTGCCAGCAGTTTAAGTAGCGAGGGGTCAGAGACCCAGTACTTC. Protein sequence: CASSLSSEGSETQYF.

Only a few counts were recorded for this clonotype. V and J are TRBV20-1 and TRBJ2-1, with D uncertain. The CDR3 consists of 14 residues. V shed 5 bases and J shed 4 bases, with 15 bases lying between them. The germline V gene encodes CDR1 DFQATT and CDR2 SNEGSKA (reference sequence). In nucleotides, the CDR3 is TGCAGTGCTGATACTCCTGGTAGATACAATGAGCAGTTCTTC. Its translation: CSADTPGRYNEQFF.

This clonotype has a handful of counts. The rearrangement joins TRBV7-2 to TRBJ2-1; 7 bases fit TRBD2. Germline CDR1 reads SGHTA; CDR2 reads FQGNSA. V lost 8 bases to trimming and J lost 3 bases; unmatched junction nucleotides: 13. This CDR3 is built from 16 residues. CDR3 protein: CASSTRGGSIYNEQFF. The CDR3 coding sequence is TGTGCCAGCTCTACCCGGGGCGGGAGTATCTACAATGAGCAGTTCTTC. The full variable domain, its missing parts supplied by reference TRBV7-2 and TRBJ2-1, is GAGVSQSPSNKVTEKGKDVELRCDPISGHTALYWYRQSLGQGLEFLIYFQGNSAPDKSGLPSDRFSAERTGGSVSTLTIQRTQQEDSAVYLCASSTRGGSIYNEQFFGPGTRLTVL.